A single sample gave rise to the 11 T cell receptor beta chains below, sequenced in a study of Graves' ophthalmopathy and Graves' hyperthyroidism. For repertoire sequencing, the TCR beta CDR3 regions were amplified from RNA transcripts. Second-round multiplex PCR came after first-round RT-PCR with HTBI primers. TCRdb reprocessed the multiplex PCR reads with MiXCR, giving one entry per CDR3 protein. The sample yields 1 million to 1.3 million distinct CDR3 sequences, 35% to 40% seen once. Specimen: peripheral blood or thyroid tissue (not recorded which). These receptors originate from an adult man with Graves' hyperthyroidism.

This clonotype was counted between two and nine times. The CDR3 loop is CASSVTGSGETQYF. CDR3 DNA sequence: TGTGCCAGCAGCGTCACAGGGTCCGGAGAGACCCAGTACTTC. This chain uses TRBV9 with TRBJ2-5; D is possibly TRBD1 (6 bases). The CDR3 length is 14 residues. Per the germline V gene, CDR1 is SGDLS and CDR2 is YYNGEE. Trimming removed 2 bases from V and 4 bases from J, with 12 bases in between.

CDR3 loop: CSARDVDRGVGYTF. DNA of the CDR3: TGCAGTGCTAGAGATGTAGACAGGGGAGTCGGCTACACCTTC. The rearrangement uses TRBV20-1 and TRBJ1-2; 8 bases are a match to TRBD1. The CDR3 extends over 14 amino acids. CDR1 DFQATT and CDR2 SNEGSKA come from the germline V gene (reference sequence). V was pared by 0 bases and J by 8 bases, with 8 bases of the junction left unmatched.

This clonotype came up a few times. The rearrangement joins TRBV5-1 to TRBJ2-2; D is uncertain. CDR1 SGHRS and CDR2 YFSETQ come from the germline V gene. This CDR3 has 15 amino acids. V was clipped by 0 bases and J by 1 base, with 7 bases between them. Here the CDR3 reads CASSLDLLNTGELFF. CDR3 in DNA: TGCGCCAGCAGCTTGGACCTTCTGAACACCGGGGAGCTGTTTTTT.

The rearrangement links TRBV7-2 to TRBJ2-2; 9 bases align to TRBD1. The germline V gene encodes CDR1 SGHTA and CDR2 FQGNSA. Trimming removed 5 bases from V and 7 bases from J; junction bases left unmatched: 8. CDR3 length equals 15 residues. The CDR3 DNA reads TGTGCCAGCAGCCTACCTACAGGGGGCCACGGGGAGCTGTTTTTT. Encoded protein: CASSLPTGGHGELFF.

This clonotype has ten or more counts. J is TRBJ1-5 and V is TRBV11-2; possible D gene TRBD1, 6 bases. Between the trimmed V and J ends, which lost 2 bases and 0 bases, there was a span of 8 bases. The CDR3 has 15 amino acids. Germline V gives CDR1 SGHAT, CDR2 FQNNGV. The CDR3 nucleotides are TGTGCCAGCAGCTTATACAGGGATAGCAATCAGCCCCAGCATTTT. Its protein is CASSLYRDSNQPQHF.

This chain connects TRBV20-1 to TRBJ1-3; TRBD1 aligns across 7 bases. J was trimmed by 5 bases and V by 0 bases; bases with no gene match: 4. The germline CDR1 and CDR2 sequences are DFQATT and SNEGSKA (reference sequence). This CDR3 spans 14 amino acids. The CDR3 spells CSARDRGGRNTIYF. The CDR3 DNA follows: TGCAGTGCTAGAGACAGGGGGGGCCGAAACACCATATATTTT.

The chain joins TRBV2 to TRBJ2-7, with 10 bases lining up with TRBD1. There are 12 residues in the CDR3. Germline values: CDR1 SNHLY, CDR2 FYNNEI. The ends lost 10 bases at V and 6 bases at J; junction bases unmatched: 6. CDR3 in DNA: TGTGCCACCCGGGACAGGGGATCCGAGCAGTACTTC. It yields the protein CATRDRGSEQYF.

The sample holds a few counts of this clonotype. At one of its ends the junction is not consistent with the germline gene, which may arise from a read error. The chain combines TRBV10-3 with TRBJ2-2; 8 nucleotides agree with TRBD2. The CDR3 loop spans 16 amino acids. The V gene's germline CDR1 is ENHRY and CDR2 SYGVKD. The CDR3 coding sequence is TGTGCCAGCAGTGACCTAAGCGGGGGGAACACCGGGGAGCTGTTTTTT. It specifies CASSDLSGGNTGELFF.

CDR3 sequence (DNA): TGTGCCACCAGCAGAGATAGGGACAGGGGATTATCTGGCTACACCTTC. This encodes CATSRDRDRGLSGYTF. V is TRBV15 and J is TRBJ1-2; 10 bases align to TRBD1. Trimming at V came to 0 bases and at J to 7 bases, leaving 8 bases not matched to a gene. The CDR3 covers 16 residues. Germline V gene sequence: CDR1 LNHNV, CDR2 YYDKDF (reference sequence).

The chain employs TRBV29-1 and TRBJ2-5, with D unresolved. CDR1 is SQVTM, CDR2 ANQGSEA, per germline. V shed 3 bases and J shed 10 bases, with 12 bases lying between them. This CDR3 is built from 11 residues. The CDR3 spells CSVEDTVNQYF. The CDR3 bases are TGCAGCGTTGAGGATACAGTGAACCAGTACTTC.

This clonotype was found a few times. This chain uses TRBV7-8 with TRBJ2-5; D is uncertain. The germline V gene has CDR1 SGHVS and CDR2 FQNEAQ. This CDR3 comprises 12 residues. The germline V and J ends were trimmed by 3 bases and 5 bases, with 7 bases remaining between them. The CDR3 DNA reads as TGTGCCAGCAGCTTCGACGAGGAGACCCAGTACTTC. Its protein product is CASSFDEETQYF.